This TCR beta chain was retrieved from a study of cytomegalovirus exposure and HLA in healthy donors (dated by TCRdb to between 2016 and 2019). General notes on the study: An earlier analysis of approximately 590 of the donors reported 250 to 300 Gb of sequence data and roughly 100 million unique TCR beta sequences from about 179 million T cells. An early release that covered roughly 600 HLA-typed donors contained approximately 320 gigabases of sequencing data and 80 million or so unique TCR sequences. Of the roughly 430 genotyped donors, 81% fell in the genetic ancestry cluster associated with self-reported Caucasian donors. The study aimed to test whether cataloging public T cell receptors could reveal signatures of past pathogen exposure. The T cell repertoires of 700 or so subjects were profiled by immunosequencing and related to cytomegalovirus serostatus. In addition to the first cohort of 500 to 850 subjects, a separate validation cohort of 120 different subjects was used. To predict cytomegalovirus infection status, the study combined high-throughput TCR immunosequencing, statistical association of individual TCRs with disease status, and machine learning. To study patterns of TCR occurrence, a later analysis re-analyzed previously published TCR beta repertoires from hundreds of donors and added high-resolution HLA genotyping. Rather than drawing on any new phenotypic data, the later analysis identified candidate immune exposures from TCR beta sequences and the way those sequences occurred across donors. An earlier analysis of some 500 of the donors applied high-throughput TCR beta sequencing to assess whether each TCR beta V gene segment acted as functional or pseudogenic. Donor age, sex, ethnicity and CMV serostatus were collected together with the repertoire data. A later genetic analysis took genome-wide SNP genotypes for about 55% of the 666 donors and used that subset as a discovery cohort. All discovery cohort repertoires had been generated on a single sequencing platform. Class I and class II HLA loci were covered by the typing at four-digit resolution. The number of donors typed differed by locus, with roughly 620-630 for A, B, C, DRB1 and DQB1, 522 for DQA1, over 600 for DPA1, and around 450 for DPB1. Four to six DR-DQ haplotypes were handled as single units for association and clustering, since linkage in the cohort was strong. On average, 235,054 unique TCR beta nucleotide sequences were sequenced per donor among 398 genotyped donors of the cohort, with 15% to 20% of those sequences being non-productive. Study-level results and caveats: Presence/absence analyses assumed roughly uniform sequencing depth across donors, an assumption that may not hold. The study gave a list of over 150 TCR beta chains associated with cytomegalovirus. Correlated functional status among segregating V segments might reflect linkage disequilibrium, but an unknown experimental factor could not be ruled out. In both the original and validation cohorts, the classifier was reported to diagnose cytomegalovirus status with high specificity and sensitivity. The cohort was sequenced for TCR beta chains only, and without alpha or paired-chain data the features that could be detected were limited. The authors suggested that the approach could potentially be generalized to other disease states and immunological phenotypes. A later analysis found that HLA-associated TCR beta chains were more clonally expanded and had lower generation probabilities than equally common non-associated chains. Broadly in line with IMGT annotations, most TCR beta V segments showed up in productive rearrangements about 87% or about 30% of the time in an earlier analysis of roughly 590 of the donors. According to a later genetic analysis, donors in an Asian-associated ancestry cluster had fewer N-insertions in productive TCRs than the approximately 670-donor mean. The only immune exposure information available for the cohort was CMV serostatus. A later analysis reported that several top co-occurrence clusters appeared linked to parvovirus B19, influenza, CMV and Epstein-Barr virus. In vitro tests confirmed that a few of the cytomegalovirus-associated TCR beta chains recognize cytomegalovirus antigens. A later analysis found that TCR association rates varied across HLA loci, with DRB1 alleles showing the most associated TCRs and HLA-C alleles the fewest. V-gene and J-gene trimming of TCR beta chains was associated with a missense DCLRE1C variant in a later genetic analysis, and the association was replicated in an independent cohort. Most TCR sequences were observed very rarely across donors, whereas some public TCRs were present in many individuals. A cluster of highly shared sequence variants was judged likely to be a technical artifact of the sequencing pipeline. The 87-base-pair reads could not distinguish some IMGT-functional V segments, including TRBV6-2 and TRBV6-3, so those segments were excluded. A further reported finding was that TCR beta sequences accurately predicted the HLA-A and HLA-B alleles for most subjects in the first cohort. A later analysis found that most CMV-associated TCR beta chains appeared HLA-restricted, with HLA associations seemingly driven largely by CMV exposure. HLA typing was unavailable for some donors at each locus, so association tests used only the typed subset. Strong co-occurrence of HLA alleles, especially DR and DQ, made assigning TCR associations to individual alleles difficult. A later analysis associated about 17,000 TCR beta sequences with specific HLA alleles at a false discovery rate of 0.05. Fewer than 20 rarely observed V segments, including chromosome 9 orphons, were excluded from the earlier analysis of about 600 of the donors because counts were too low.

Looking up the germline V gene yields CDR1 SGHDT and CDR2 YYEEEE. V ends up 3 bases short and J 5 bases short, with an unmatched junction base count of 6. The CDR3 has 14 amino acids, counting the end cysteine and phenylalanine. CDR3 DNA is the only sequence kept; it has 42 bases, read in frame from the first base. The cohort comprised around 690 healthy bone marrow donors. Cohort members were all nominally healthy when sampled, although unrecorded immune exposures were likely present. The donor tested CMV seronegative, placing the donor among the 350 or so seronegative members of the cohort. Each donor provided a peripheral blood sample, and peripheral blood mononuclear cells were used for TCR beta sequencing. The Qiagen DNeasy Blood Extraction Kit was used to extract genomic DNA from the blood cell samples. The method behind the library was the immunoSEQ multiplex PCR assay. For the multiplex PCR, a mixture combining 60 forward primers for TCR Vbeta segments and 13 reverse primers for TCR Jbeta segments was used. Amplification of the CDR3 region of rearranged TCR beta genes was performed with a multiplex PCR assay on genomic DNA. The Illumina HiSeq System was used to sequence the amplified TCR beta libraries as 87-base-pair reads. The authors' analysis ran thus. A later analysis tallied roughly 78 million unique TCR beta chains across the roughly 610 repertoires, and approximately 9.9 million of those chains were shared by two or more donors. Raw reads were error-corrected and collapsed into unique sequences by a nearest-neighbor algorithm in which closely related sequences were merged to remove PCR and sequencing errors. Alignment of CDR3 sequences to IMGT reference sequences was used to assign V, D and J gene segments. For a sequence to be retained, a match of at least six nucleotides to both a V gene segment and a J gene segment was required. A rearrangement counted as productive if the CDR3 had no stop codons and remained in frame with V and J, and every other rearrangement counted as non-productive. Following IMGT convention, CDR3 was defined as the stretch from the second conserved V-encoded cysteine up to the conserved J-encoded phenylalanine. In an earlier analysis of roughly 580 of the donors, sequences lacking an unambiguous match to a single V gene segment were excluded. An earlier analysis of almost 600 of the donors classified V segments as functional when productive rearrangements were above 56.7% and as segregating when the standard deviation between donors was above 5%. To diagnose cytomegalovirus status from the catalog of TCR beta chain sequences, a statistical classification framework was built. In a later analysis, V and J genes were assigned by comparing TCR nucleotide sequences against IMGT/GENE-DB human TR gene sequences. In a later analysis, CDR3 sequences and most-parsimonious VDJ recombination scenarios were assigned using the TCRdist pipeline. In a later analysis, every TCR beta chain was defined by the combination of its CDR3 amino acid sequence and its V-gene family, and reads without a unique V-gene family were dropped. A later analysis removed 592 highly shared, low-generation-probability nucleotide sequences to deal with suspected cross-contamination and a sequencing artifact. For each public chain, a later analysis derived a clonal expansion index from normalized ranks of inferred template counts within each repertoire. In a later analysis, generation probabilities were computed using a VDJ recombination model fitted to out-of-frame rearrangements, and the results were checked against IGoR. A later analysis scored TCR-TCR, TCR-HLA and TCR-CMV co-occurrence with hypergeometric tests, applying a repertoire-size bias correction to TCR pairs. A later analysis estimated false discovery rates by permuting HLA or CMV assignments 20 times. In a later analysis, co-occurring TCRs were grouped using DBSCAN, with TCRdist sequence similarity added in when clustering inside HLA-allele-positive subsets. Repertoires with fewer than 30,000 or more than 120,000 public chains were left out of co-occurrence clustering, as were four to six repertoires with anomalous nucleotide sharing. The table was pulled from immuneACCESS by TCRdb, which kept in-frame rearrangements only. Such tables lose some clones; where checked, under half of the loss comes from unresolved V genes, and the rest has no known cause. The D gene and trimming were derived from the DNA, and the V and J assignments and clone size from that table. Across this sample there are over 150,000 clones, with less than 80% seen only once. Of the sample, approximately 2.3% falls within the top ten clones.

Comments on this clone: Its antigen is unknown. No quality values exist for individual bases; no much larger clone is one base distant.

The rearranged chain carries TRBV5-6 and TRBJ1-1; TRBD1 fits 8 bases in the junction. The sequenced sample consisted of PBMCs. The receptor was isolated from a man in his thirties or forties in good health and CMV-seronegative. In nucleotide form, the sequence is TGTGCCAGCAGCTGGACAGGGCGGGGGACTGAAGCTTTCTTT. Translated, this is CASSWTGRGTEAFF.